The entry below gives a single T cell receptor beta chain sequence along with its context. Different DNA sequences within this sample yield the same CDR3. Measured with immunoSEQ multiplex PCR; TCRdb has only the in-frame clones, and not every one. The sample lists some 1 million clones, under 80% seen once, with about 1.5% in the top ten. The CDR3 is 14 amino acids. With 0 bases clipped from V and 4 bases from J, the junction kept 2 bases outside the gene matches. Germline V lookup: CDR1 SGHNT, CDR2 YYREEE (reference sequence). The data belong to a study of shared clonotypes between healthy human individuals.

The source material was memory CD4+ T cells sorted from blood. Documented subset: CD45RA-negative fraction. The receptor comes from a man aged 18 to 35 in good health. The chain combines TRBV5-4 with TRBJ2-3, with 7 bases matching TRBD1. The CDR3 DNA reads as TGTGCCAGCAGCTTGGGACAGGGTCCAGATACGCAGTATTTT. Translated: CASSLGQGPDTQYF.